The present T cell receptor (beta chain) was sequenced within a study of T cells expressing NK-cell markers. About the study: Sorted T-cell subsets CD3+CD56+NKG2C+, CD3+CD56+NKG2C- and CD3+CD56-NKG2C+ were TCR beta-sequenced. Findings and limits, study-wide: A handful of donors likewise had their CD3+CD56-NKG2C+ fraction led by these clonotypes.

The CDR3 loop spans 14 amino acids. The germline V gene encodes CDR1 DFQATT and CDR2 SNEGSKA (reference sequence). To note about this clonotype: Its cognate antigen is unknown.

UMIs were included in TCR beta cDNA generated by 5'RACE template switching. TCRdb reprocessed the 5' RACE reads and stores each CDR3 protein as one record, lacking DNA. In all, the sample yields 120,000 to 150,000 distinct CDR3 sequences. The clonotype comes from a man between 18 and 29 years old in good health. The chain carries TRBV20-1 and TRBJ2-3; TCRdb proposes TRBD2, but this gene call is untestable without DNA. The sample consisted of blood T cells: a sorted CD56 or NKG2C T cell subset, CD4+ or CD8+ T cells, or bulk PBMC T cells (not recorded which). CDR3 loop: CSALGSSRGDTQYF.